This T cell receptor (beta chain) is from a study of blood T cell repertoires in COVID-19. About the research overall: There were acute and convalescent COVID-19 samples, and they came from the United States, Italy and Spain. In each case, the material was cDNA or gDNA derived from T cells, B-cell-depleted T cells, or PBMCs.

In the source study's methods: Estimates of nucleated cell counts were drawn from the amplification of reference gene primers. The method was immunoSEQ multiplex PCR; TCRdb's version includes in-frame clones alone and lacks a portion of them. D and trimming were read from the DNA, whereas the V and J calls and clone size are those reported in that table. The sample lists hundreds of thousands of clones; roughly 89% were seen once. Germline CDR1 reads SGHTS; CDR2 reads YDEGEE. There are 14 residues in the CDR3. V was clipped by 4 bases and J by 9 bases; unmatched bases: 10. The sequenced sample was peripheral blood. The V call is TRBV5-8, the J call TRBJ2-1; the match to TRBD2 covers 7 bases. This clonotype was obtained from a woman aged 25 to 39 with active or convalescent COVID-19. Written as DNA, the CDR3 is TGTGCCAGCAGCAAGCGGGAAGGCGGTTCTGAGCAGTTCTTC. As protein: CASSKREGGSEQFF.